Reported below is one T cell receptor beta chain. Its matching antigen is unknown. This entry comes from a study of post-analysis software for immune sequencing data. Regarding the study as a whole: When patients were compared with controls, roughly five TRBV segments were more frequent, TRBV5-6, TRBV5-1 and TRBV20-1 among them.

TCR beta cDNA libraries included unique molecular identifiers. In TCRdb, the PCR reads were re-called with MiXCR into one record per CDR3 protein. The table lists roughly 150,000 distinct CDR3 sequences, approximately 35% of them singletons. This CDR3 is 17 amino acids long. Germline V CDR1 and CDR2: MNHNS, SASEGT. The sequence was collected from a girl between 5 and 17 years old with multiple sclerosis. The chain employs TRBV6-1 and TRBJ2-1; 7 bases agree with TRBD2. The J call is uncertain, as TRBJ2-7 better fits the DNA end. The sample in question was blood, obtained after autologous hematopoietic stem cell transplantation. The CDR3 reads CASSEGTWEAGSYEQYF. The CDR3 DNA follows: TGTGCCAGCAGTGAAGGCACTTGGGAAGCGGGATCCTACGAGCAGTACTTC.